Sequencing of this TCR beta chain was carried out in a study of shared clonotypes between healthy human individuals (dated by TCRdb to the early 2020s). At the level of the whole study: A couple of women and three men aged 18 to 49 years were included in the cohort. Per donor, leukapheresis produced somewhere between about 0.9 and 9.5 billion PBMCs. Libraries were prepared and TCR repertoires were sequenced by different laboratories using diverse techniques, in order to increase sequencing depth and limit assay-specific biases. To estimate repertoire size and how much clonotype sharing occurs between individuals, the study deeply sequenced the blood TCR repertoires of five healthy adults. Findings and caveats that apply to the study as a whole: Pairwise subsampling led to the expectation that sequencing depth would affect the degree of clonotype sharing among donors. Sampling was restricted to blood, and TCR repertoires in tissue are likely to differ from TCR repertoires in blood. Because the study included a small number of donors, the genetic and exposure-history diversity represented was limited.

From its cysteine to its phenylalanine, the CDR3 spans 16 amino acids. The entry retains the CDR3 DNA only, 48 bases that are in frame from base 1. CDR1 and CDR2 are read off the germline V gene (reference sequence) as SEHNR and FQNEAQ. Trimming takes 4 bases off V and 4 bases off J; junction bases not matched to a gene: 10. Using the deep immunoSEQ assay, TCR CDR3 regions were amplified from genomic DNA by multiplex PCR. Genomic DNA extracted from each cell subset was distributed evenly over all wells of several immunoSEQ 96-well plates, and each plate served as one replicate. For unsorted PBMC, 300 ng genomic DNA, equal to around 30,000 T cell genomes, was loaded into each replicate PCR. Ten immunoSEQ deep assay plates were used to sequence the unsorted PBMC genomic DNA. The purified libraries were quantified using a Qubit 3.0 fluorometer, sized with a Bioanalyzer 2100, and then quantified again using the KAPA Library Quantification kit. Every immunoSEQ 96-well plate was sequenced on a dedicated single-read 150-cycle Illumina NextSeq 550 flow cell. In the authors' own workflow: The immunoSEQ output contained only junctional sequences without quality scores, so filtering could not match that applied to full-length reads. Sequences were annotated with PyIR, a Python wrapper for IgBLAST v1.9, using IMGT germline references to assign V/J genes and CDR3. Reads were filtered out if the reads had weak V/J assignments (E-value above 1e-6), no CDR3, stop codons, out-of-frame junctions, or ambiguous translated residues. V3J clonotypes were defined as sequences sharing an identical inferred V gene, J gene, and CDR3 amino acid sequence. The percentage overlap between two repertoires was calculated by dividing the number of shared unique clonotypes by the size of the smaller repertoire. RTK rarefaction, the Chao1 estimator, and Recon v2.1 estimates of unobserved clonotypes were used to assess repertoire richness. The table comes from immuneACCESS by way of TCRdb, which keeps in-frame sequences with V and J called. Part of the clones is missing from these tables; in studies checked, under half for an unresolved V gene and the rest for unknown reasons. For V, J and clone size, that table is used; D and trimming come from the DNA. Within this sample are about 490,000 clones, with around 73% of them counted one time only. The top ten clones comprise around 13% of the sample.

Healthy HIV-negative adults with no recently reported acute infections or vaccinations were included as donors. Every donor was a Caucasian adult residing in Nashville, Tennessee, USA. For unsorted samples, about 90 million PBMCs were counted and genomic DNA was extracted with the QIAamp DNA Blood Mini kit. After blood collection by leukapheresis, PBMCs were isolated using Ficoll-Histopaque density gradient centrifugation and then cryopreserved in the vapor phase of liquid nitrogen. About this clone itself: This clone's antigen is unknown. Base qualities were left out, and no much larger clone turns up one base away.

The TCR was taken from a woman aged 40 to 50 in good health. Some clones in this sample may be carry-over from other donors' samples. Sequencing input: PBMCs. The rearranged segments are TRBV7-9 and TRBJ1-2; 9 bases in between match TRBD1. The nucleotides are TGTGCCAGCAGCTCTACGGGACAGGGAACCCTCTATGGCTACACCTTC. Its protein product is CASSSTGQGTLYGYTF.